What follows is one TCR beta chain and its context. Its specificity is not known. Per germline, CDR1 LNHDA and CDR2 SQIVND (reference sequence). Trimming pared 7 bases from V and 2 bases from J, leaving 18 bases between. CDR3 length: 17 residues. This sample is part of a study of T cell repertoires in cytomegalovirus infection. As for the study in general: CMV infection and matching HLA type were both indicated by public TCR beta signatures. General study results and limits: The ex vivo response was dominated by HLA-C-restricted CMV-specific TCR beta clonotypes.

TCRdb recomputed calls from the reads with MiXCR, one row per CDR3 protein. The sample has hundreds of thousands of distinct CDR3 sequences, 32% seen once; the top ten hold over 10%. The receptor was isolated from a human donor in good health (CMV status not recorded). Some clones in this sample may be carry-over from other donors' samples. The chain carries TRBV19 and TRBJ2-6; D unclear. The material was cultured CD8+ T cells from PBMCs, obtained from culture after CMV antigen stimulation. The CDR3 DNA reads as TGTGCCAGTACTGTCGGAGTAATCCGCCCTGGGGCCAACGTCCTGACTTTC. This encodes CASTVGVIRPGANVLTF.